The next 17 T cell receptor beta chains were all read from a single sample in a study of blood T cell repertoires in COVID-19. TCRdb's table, derived via immunoSEQ multiplex PCR, lists solely in-frame clones and lacks some. Here the sample spans about 280,000 clones, around nine tenths being singletons. The material sequenced was peripheral blood. The receptors were gathered from a woman under 40 with COVID-19, enrolled during active disease.

This clone has only a few counts. The chain carries TRBV10-3 and TRBJ1-5, with TRBD1 as a possible D gene (6 bases). Trimming shortened V by 1 base and J by 7 bases, and 14 bases separated the two germline ends. Germline V gene data show CDR1 as ENHRY and CDR2 as SYGVKD. CDR3 length equals 15 residues. The CDR3 coding sequence is TGTGCCATCAGTGAGTTACAGGGTCAGGGGCAGCCCCAGCATTTT. It codes for CAISELQGQGQPQHF.

The chain uses TRBV6-6 and TRBJ1-5; D remains ambiguous. Trimming pared 5 bases from V and 6 bases from J, leaving 11 bases between. Germline CDR1 and CDR2: MNHNY and SVGAGI (reference sequence). The CDR3 is 13 residues long. This chain's CDR3 is CASSPGGFQPQHF. The CDR3 nucleotides read TGTGCCAGCAGTCCGGGCGGGTTTCAGCCCCAGCATTTT.

The V gene is TRBV24-1, the J gene TRBJ1-4; D might be TRBD1 (5 bases). Germline V gene data show CDR1 as KGHDR and CDR2 as SFDVKD. The V and J ends lost 3 bases and 6 bases respectively, with 13 bases between them. CDR3 length equals 15 residues. The CDR3 DNA is TGTGCCACCAGTGATAGTTCTCTAGGGGATGAAAAACTGTTTTTT. Amino acid sequence: CATSDSSLGDEKLFF.

Comment on this clone: A read error may produce the germline difference seen at one junction end. The V call is TRBV7-7, the J call TRBJ2-5; D is perhaps TRBD1 (6 bases). Germline V CDR1 and CDR2: SSHAT, FNYEAQ (reference sequence). CDR3 length: 15 residues. CDR3 loop: CASSLEGAGEETQYF. The CDR3 DNA sequence: TGTGCTAGCAGCTTAGAAGGGGCAGGGGAAGAGACCCAGTACTTC.

Comments on this clone: No conserved phenylalanine or tryptophan ends this CDR3, so it is likely a read error. The DNA is left out, because the CDR3 cannot be placed on it with certainty; the CDR3 is given as TCRdb lists it. This sequence joins TRBV27 and TRBJ1-4; TRBD1, the table's D call, was not compared with the DNA. Germline V gene data show CDR1 as MNHEY and CDR2 as SMNVEV (reference sequence). The CDR3 has 9 amino acids, counting both end residues. The CDR3 reads CASSGQGRL.

The chain combines TRBV24-1 with TRBJ1-5; TRBD1 aligns across 9 bases. The CDR3 totals 14 residues. The J segment lost 7 bases and the V segment lost 3 bases, leaving 3 bases of the junction unmatched. The germline CDR1 and CDR2 sequences are KGHDR and SFDVKD. The CDR3 spells CATSDGTGRQPQHF. The CDR3 nucleotides are TGTGCCACCAGTGATGGGACAGGGCGACAGCCCCAGCATTTT.

This clone was recorded only once. The CDR3 sequence: CASSPRGASYNEQFF. The CDR3 DNA is TGTGCCAGCAGCCCCAGGGGGGCCTCCTACAATGAGCAGTTCTTC. The V call is TRBV2, the J call TRBJ2-1; D might be TRBD1 (7 bases). CDR1 is SNHLY, CDR2 FYNNEI, per germline. V was shortened by 6 bases and J by 0 bases, with 12 bases between the two germline ends. The CDR3 consists of 15 residues.

The V and J genes are TRBV27 and TRBJ2-3; TRBD2 might be the D (5 bases). With 4 bases removed from V and 2 bases from J, the gap between germline ends came to 10 bases. This CDR3 has 14 amino acids. In germline, CDR1 is MNHEY, CDR2 SMNVEV (reference sequence). This CDR3 reads CASSSFRDTDTQYF. In DNA, the CDR3 is TGTGCCAGCAGTTCATTTCGGGACACAGATACGCAGTATTTT.

This clone was found once. This chain links TRBV5-1 with TRBJ1-3; 7 nucleotides match TRBD1. The ends lost 4 bases at V and 0 bases at J; junction bases unmatched: 10. The CDR3 has 17 residues. The germline V gene has CDR1 SGHRS and CDR2 YFSETQ. The CDR3 loop reads CASSLAPSGGSGNTIYF. For the CDR3, the DNA is TGCGCCAGCAGCCTCGCCCCATCAGGGGGCTCTGGAAACACCATATATTTT.

The genes are TRBV2 and TRBJ2-7, with 7 bases aligning to TRBD2. V shed 2 bases and J 2 bases; nucleotides not matched to a gene: 3. There are 14 residues in the CDR3. Per the germline V gene, CDR1 is SNHLY and CDR2 is FYNNEI. The CDR3 DNA sequence: TGTGCCAGCAGTGAATCAGGACTAGCCTACGAGCAGTACTTC. Protein: CASSESGLAYEQYF. Full variable domain (rest looked up from reference TRBV2 and TRBJ2-7): EPEVTQTPSHQVTQMGQEVILRCVPISNHLYFYWYRQILGQKVEFLVSFYNNEISEKSEIFDDQFSVERPDGSNFTLKIRSTKLEDSAMYFCASSESGLAYEQYFGPGTRLTVT.

The rearrangement joins TRBV18 to TRBJ1-3; a possible D gene is TRBD1 (6 bases). Germline CDR1 KGHSH, CDR2 LQKENI. CDR3 length: 16 amino acids. The V gene lost 2 bases and the J gene lost 0 bases, with 11 bases spanning the gap. The CDR3 is CASSPRDILSGNTIYF. The CDR3 DNA follows: TGTGCCAGCTCACCAAGGGACATCCTCTCTGGAAACACCATATATTTT.

J is TRBJ1-5 and V is TRBV4-1; the match to TRBD1 covers 7 bases. CDR3 length equals 17 residues. The germline V gene encodes CDR1 MGHRA and CDR2 YSYEKL. V lost 2 bases to trimming and J lost 1 base; unmatched junction nucleotides: 8. In nucleotides, the CDR3 is TGCGCCAGCAGCCAATTCGGACAGGCCGGGAGCAATCAGCCCCAGCATTTT. Its translation: CASSQFGQAGSNQPQHF.

This clone was detected once. CDR3 coding DNA: TGTGCCAGCAGTGAACAACAGCAAGGCAGGACAGATACGCAGTATTTT. Translating it yields CASSEQQQGRTDTQYF. J is TRBJ2-3 and V is TRBV2, with D hard to call. Deletions cut 2 bases from V and 3 bases from J, with 15 bases between. The CDR3 runs to 16 residues. Germline V gene data show CDR1 as SNHLY and CDR2 as FYNNEI.

The rearrangement joins TRBV7-9 to TRBJ2-2; TRBD1 agrees at 7 bases. The CDR3 has 16 amino acids. J lost 6 bases, V lost 3 bases, and 10 bases had no gene match. CDR1 SEHNR and CDR2 FQNEAQ come from the germline V gene (reference sequence). CDR3 protein: CASSFREPTGSGELFF. The CDR3 nucleotides are TGTGCCAGCAGCTTTAGAGAACCGACAGGGTCCGGGGAGCTGTTTTTT.

J is TRBJ1-3 and V is TRBV7-9; D gene uncertain. Trimming removed 4 bases at V and 2 bases at J, with 9 bases between. This CDR3 contains 14 residues. Germline assignment: CDR1 SEHNR and CDR2 FQNEAQ (reference sequence). The CDR3 protein is CASSWVGAGNTIYF. CDR3 nucleotides: TGTGCCAGCAGCTGGGTCGGGGCTGGAAACACCATATATTTT.

The rearrangement links TRBV5-4 to TRBJ2-7, with D perhaps TRBD2 (7 bases). The CDR3 extends over 16 amino acids. Trimming took off 4 bases at V and 6 bases at J, with 23 bases between the two ends. CDR1 and CDR2 (germline): SGHNT, YYREEE (reference sequence). CDR3 sequence (DNA): TGTGCCAGCAGCCCAAGGCGGGGGCCAGGGGCGGTCGAGCAGTACTTC. Encoded protein: CASSPRRGPGAVEQYF.

This chain joins TRBV4-1 and TRBJ2-7; 10 bases line up with TRBD2. V shed 0 bases, J shed 6 bases, and the junction held 5 bases outside the gene matches. CDR1 and CDR2 from the germline V gene are MGHRA and YSYEKL. This CDR3 contains 15 residues. The CDR3 DNA reads TGCGCCAGCAGCCAAGATCTAGCGGGAGTCCTCGAGCAGTACTTC. Its protein is CASSQDLAGVLEQYF.